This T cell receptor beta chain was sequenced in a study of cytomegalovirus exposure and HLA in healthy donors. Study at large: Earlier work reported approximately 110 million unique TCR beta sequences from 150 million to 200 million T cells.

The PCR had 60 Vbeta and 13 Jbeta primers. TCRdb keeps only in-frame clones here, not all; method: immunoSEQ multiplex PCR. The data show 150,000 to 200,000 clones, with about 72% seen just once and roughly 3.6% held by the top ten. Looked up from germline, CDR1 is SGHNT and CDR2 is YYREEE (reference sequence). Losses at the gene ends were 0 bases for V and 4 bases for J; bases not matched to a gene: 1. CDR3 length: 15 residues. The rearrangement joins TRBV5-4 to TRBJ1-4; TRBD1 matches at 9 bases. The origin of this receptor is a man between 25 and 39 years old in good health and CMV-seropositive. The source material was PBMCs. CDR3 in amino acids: CASSLVGQGNEKLFF. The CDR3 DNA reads TGTGCCAGCAGCTTGGTGGGACAGGGTAATGAAAAACTGTTTTTT. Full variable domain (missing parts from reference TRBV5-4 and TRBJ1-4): ETGVTQSPTHLIKTRGQQVTLRCSSQSGHNTVSWYQQALGQGPQFIFQYYREEENGRGNFPPRFSGLQFPNYSSELNVNALELDDSALYLCASSLVGQGNEKLFFGSGTQLSVL.